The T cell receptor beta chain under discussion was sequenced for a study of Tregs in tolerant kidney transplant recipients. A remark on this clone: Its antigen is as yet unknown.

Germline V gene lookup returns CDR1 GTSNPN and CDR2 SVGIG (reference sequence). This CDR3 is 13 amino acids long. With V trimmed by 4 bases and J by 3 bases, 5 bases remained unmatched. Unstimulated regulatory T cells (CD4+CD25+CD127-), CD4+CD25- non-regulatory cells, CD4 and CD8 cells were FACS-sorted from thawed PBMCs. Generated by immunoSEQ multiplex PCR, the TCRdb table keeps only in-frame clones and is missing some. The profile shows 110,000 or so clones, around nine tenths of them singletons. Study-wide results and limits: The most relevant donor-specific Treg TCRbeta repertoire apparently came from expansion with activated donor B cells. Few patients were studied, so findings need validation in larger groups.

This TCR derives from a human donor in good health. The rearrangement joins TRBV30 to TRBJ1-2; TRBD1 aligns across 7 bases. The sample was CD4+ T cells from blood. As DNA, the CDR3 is TGTGCCTGGACGGAGGGGGCCCACTATGGCTACACCTTC. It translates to CAWTEGAHYGYTF. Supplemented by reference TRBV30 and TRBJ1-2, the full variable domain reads SQTIHQWPATLVQPVGSPLSLECTVEGTSNPNLYWYRQAAGRGLQLLFYSVGIGQISSEVPQNLSASRPQDRQFILSSKKLLLSDSGFYLCAWTEGAHYGYTFGSGTRLTVV.